This T cell receptor beta chain was sequenced for a study of identical twins. Whole-study results and caveats: Models came in too low on out-of-frame TCR alpha sharing in monozygotic twins.

Looked up from germline, CDR1 is MNHEY and CDR2 is SVGAGI. The CDR3 runs to 14 residues. Trimming stripped 0 bases from V and 6 bases from J, with 11 bases between. Worth noting for this clonotype: No antigen is known for it.

TCRdb itself ran the 5' RACE reads through MiXCR, one entry per CDR3 protein. Here the sample spans some 730,000 distinct CDR3 sequences, about 18% being singletons. These same records also appear under a second study, on T cells expressing NK-cell markers.

The chain combines TRBV6-5 with TRBJ1-1; D perhaps matches TRBD1 (5 bases). The sequenced sample was PBMCs. The receptor was derived from a woman under 30 in good health. The CDR3 nucleotides read TGTGCCAGCAGTTACTCAGGGACGGTCCCTGAAGCTTTCTTT. Protein sequence: CASSYSGTVPEAFF.